The present TCR beta chain was sequenced within a study of blood T cell dynamics during melanoma immunotherapy. Study as a whole: First-line therapy was either pembrolizumab or nivolumab with ipilimumab for metastatic melanoma. General study points: The study could not tell melanoma-specific clones from general immune activation.

Clones were sequenced by immunoSEQ multiplex PCR, and TCRdb holds only the in-frame ones, with some missing. This table holds approximately 10,000 clones, 65% to 90% found once. For this clone: The antigen is not known.

As to time point: week 3, after first cycle of checkpoint inhibitor. Sampling occurred pretreatment (T0) and at week 3 (W3), after cycle one of checkpoint blockade. At 12 weeks after first infusion, RECIST 1.1 defined response for most patients. The V gene's germline CDR1 is LNHDA and CDR2 SQIVND (reference sequence). Losses at the gene ends were 4 bases for V and 2 bases for J; bases not matched to a gene: 4. This CDR3 is 15 amino acids long. The chain joins TRBV19 to TRBJ1-3; 8 bases match TRBD1. This sample comprised blood, obtained from a patient treated with checkpoint blockade. This TCR came from a human donor with melanoma. The CDR3 nucleotides read TGTGCCAGTAGTACCCAGACAGGGGCTGGAAACACCATATATTTT. This gives the protein CASSTQTGAGNTIYF.